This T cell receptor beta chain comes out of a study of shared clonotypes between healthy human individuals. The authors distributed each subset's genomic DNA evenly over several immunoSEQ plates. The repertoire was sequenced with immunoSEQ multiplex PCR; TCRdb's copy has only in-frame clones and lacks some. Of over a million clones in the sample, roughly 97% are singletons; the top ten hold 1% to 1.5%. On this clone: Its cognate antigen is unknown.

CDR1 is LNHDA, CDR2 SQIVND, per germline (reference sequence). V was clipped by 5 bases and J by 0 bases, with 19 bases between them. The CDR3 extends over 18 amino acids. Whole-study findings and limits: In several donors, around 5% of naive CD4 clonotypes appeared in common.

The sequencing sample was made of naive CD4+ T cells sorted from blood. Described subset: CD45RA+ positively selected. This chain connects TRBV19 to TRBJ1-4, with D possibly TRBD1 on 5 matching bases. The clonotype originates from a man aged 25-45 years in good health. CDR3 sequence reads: CASSPLYAGRATNEKLFF. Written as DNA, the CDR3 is TGTGCCAGTAGTCCCCTCTATGCGGGACGTGCAACTAATGAAAAACTGTTTTTT.